The 11 T cell receptor beta chains given below trace back to one sample, sequenced in a study of preoperative IRX-2 immunotherapy in early breast cancer. Treatment reported: preoperative locoregional IRX-2 cytokine immunotherapy. Measured with immunoSEQ multiplex PCR; TCRdb has only the in-frame clones, and not every one. The table includes 25,000 to 30,000 clones, around 90% detected once. The sample was gathered from a patient treated with IRX-2 immunotherapy. These receptors were taken from a human donor with breast cancer.

The CDR3 region is CSVSSGTGDKPQHF. The CDR3 bases are TGCAGCGTTTCATCCGGGACAGGGGACAAGCCCCAGCATTTT. The chain is built from TRBV29-1 and TRBJ1-5; the match to TRBD1 covers 10 bases. This CDR3 has 14 residues. Germline values: CDR1 SQVTM, CDR2 ANQGSEA. After removal of 5 bases from V and 8 bases from J, the junction contained 9 bases not matched to a gene.

This chain uses TRBV9 with TRBJ1-1; perhaps TRBD1 as D (6 bases). Trimming pared 4 bases from V and 2 bases from J, leaving 12 bases between. CDR1 is SGDLS and CDR2 is YYNGEE in the germline V gene. This CDR3 region has 14 residues. CDR3 DNA: TGTGCCAGCAGCAGCTCAGGGGACAACACTGAAGCTTTCTTT. It specifies CASSSSGDNTEAFF.

The chain joins TRBV6-6 to TRBJ1-1, with D perhaps TRBD1 (6 bases). CDR3 size: 12 residues. Germline V lookup: CDR1 MNHNY, CDR2 SVGAGI (reference sequence). Trimming stripped 5 bases from V and 3 bases from J, with 7 bases between. CDR3 nucleotide sequence: TGTGCCAGCAGTACAGGGTACACTGAAGCTTTCTTT. Protein: CASSTGYTEAFF.

The V and J genes are TRBV11-2 and TRBJ2-2; TRBD1 agrees at 9 bases. The V gene's germline CDR1 is SGHAT and CDR2 FQNNGV. With 5 bases clipped from V and 8 bases from J, the junction kept 6 bases outside the gene matches. The CDR3 has 14 residues. The CDR3: CASSPDRGRGELFF. The CDR3 coding sequence is TGTGCCAGCAGCCCTGACAGGGGGAGGGGGGAGCTGTTTTTT.

This clone was picked up a small number of times. The chain recombines TRBV7-2 with TRBJ1-2, with TRBD1 as a possible D gene (5 bases). V dropped 5 bases and J dropped 4 bases, with 11 bases sitting between them. In germline, CDR1 is SGHTA, CDR2 FQGNSA. The CDR3 spans 13 residues. The CDR3: CASSRPGTYGYTF. CDR3 nucleotide sequence: TGTGCCAGCAGCCGCCCGGGGACCTATGGCTACACCTTC.

This chain connects TRBV5-1 to TRBJ2-1; the match to TRBD1 covers 9 bases. The CDR3 covers 13 residues. Looked up from germline, CDR1 is SGHRS and CDR2 is YFSETQ. The junction had 8 bases not matched to a gene; V was cut back by 8 bases and J by 8 bases. The CDR3 spells CASHRDRVHEQFF. CDR3 coding DNA: TGCGCCAGTCACCGGGACAGGGTTCATGAGCAGTTCTTC.

V gene TRBV7-9 combines with J gene TRBJ2-3; D is uncertain. The V gene's germline CDR1 is SEHNR and CDR2 FQNEAQ (reference sequence). The CDR3 extends over 12 amino acids. V was shortened by 5 bases and J by 3 bases, with 6 bases between the two germline ends. Written as DNA, the CDR3 is TGTGCCAGCAGCCTCTCGACAGATACGCAGTATTTT. Translating gives CASSLSTDTQYF.

This clone was seen a handful of times. This sequence joins TRBV25-1 and TRBJ2-2; D might be TRBD1 or TRBD2, each matching 6 bases. CDR3 length: 14 amino acids. Trimming pared 6 bases from V and 6 bases from J, leaving 14 bases between. Germline V gives CDR1 MGHDK, CDR2 SYGVNS. As DNA, the CDR3 is TGTGCCAGCAGCGGTTTGGAGGGGGCCGGGGAGCTGTTTTTT. Amino acid sequence: CASSGLEGAGELFF.

J is TRBJ2-7 and V is TRBV5-5; D is uncertain. The germline V gene encodes CDR1 SGHKS and CDR2 YYEKEE (reference sequence). The CDR3 covers 11 residues. Trimming pared 1 base from V and 3 bases from J, leaving 2 bases between. The CDR3 loop is CASSLNYEQYF. CDR3 bases: TGTGCCAGCAGCTTGAACTACGAGCAGTACTTC.

This chain connects TRBV29-1 to TRBJ1-2; 7 bases map to TRBD1. There are 13 residues in the CDR3. With 6 bases clipped from V and 4 bases from J, the junction kept 8 bases outside the gene matches. The V gene's germline CDR1 is SQVTM and CDR2 ANQGSEA. CDR3 bases: TGCAGCGTGGACGGTACAGGGGTCTATGGCTACACCTTC. The encoded protein is CSVDGTGVYGYTF.

The rearrangement links TRBV10-3 to TRBJ2-7, with TRBD1 as a possible D gene (6 bases). Deletions cut 6 bases from V and 5 bases from J, with 14 bases between. The germline CDR1 and CDR2 sequences are ENHRY and SYGVKD. CDR3 length equals 13 residues. CDR3 sequence (DNA): TGTGCCATCAGGGACAGTCTTGGGGACGAGCAGTACTTC. It yields the protein CAIRDSLGDEQYF.